This is a list of T cell receptor beta chains from one sample in a study of T cell responses to AZD1222 COVID-19 vaccine. The assay was immunoSEQ multiplex PCR, and TCRdb's table has in-frame clones only and misses some. The table includes roughly 130,000 clones, 85% to 90% detected once. The specimen was peripheral blood, collected on day 0 of AZD1222 vaccination. Every receptor here comes from an adult in good health. Both conserved end residues are part of each CDR3. D genes are given only for firm matches. The listing skips clone size in some rows; elsewhere it reads once, few, many or a size class.

clone_size	d_call	v_call	j_call	cdr3_nt	cdr3_aa
NA	TRBD1	TRBV18	TRBJ1-2	TGTGCCAGCTCACCACTCGACAGGGGACAGCCCCACTATGGCTACACCTTC	CASSPLDRGQPHYGYTF
NA	NA	TRBV10-3	TRBJ2-1	TGTGCCATCAGCAACACTGATAATGAGCAGTTCTTC	CAISNTDNEQFF
NA	NA	TRBV30	TRBJ1-1	TGTGCCTGGAGTGAGGCAACAAGGGACACTGAAGCTTTCTTT	CAWSEATRDTEAFF
NA	TRBD1	TRBV18	TRBJ2-7	TGTGCCAGCTCAGAGGGACAGACCTACGAGCAGTACTTC	CASSEGQTYEQYF
few	NA	TRBV27	TRBJ2-2	TGTGCCAGCAGTTTGGGGATTTCTCGGGACACCGGGGAGCTGTTTTTT	CASSLGISRDTGELFF
once	NA	TRBV28	TRBJ1-6	TGTGCCAGCAGTTCAATACAGGGTGAGATAGATTCACCCCTCCACTTT	CASSSIQGEIDSPLHF
once	NA	TRBV13	TRBJ1-1	TGTGCCAGCAGCTCTTCGGGACGGATGAACACTGAAGCTTTCTTT	CASSSSGRMNTEAFF
NA	NA	TRBV27	TRBJ2-3	TGTGCCAGCAGTTCAAAAATTCCAGATACGCAGTATTTT	CASSSKIPDTQYF
NA	NA	TRBV4-3	TRBJ2-3	TGCGCCAGCAGCCAAGATGATTCGGATACGCAGTATTTT	CASSQDDSDTQYF
once	NA	TRBV7-2	TRBJ2-7	TGTGCCAGCAGCTTAGGGCAGGAGTTATACGAGCAGTACTTC	CASSLGQELYEQYF
NA	TRBD2	TRBV2	TRBJ2-3	TGTGCCAGCAGTGGCAGGACTAGCGGGTCAGGGCGCGGCACAGATACGCAGTATTTT	CASSGRTSGSGRGTDTQYF
NA	TRBD2	TRBV2	TRBJ2-2	TGTGCCAGCAGTGAACTAGCGGGAGTATCCGGGGAGCTGTTTTTT	CASSELAGVSGELFF
NA	NA	TRBV5-1	TRBJ1-2	TGCGCCAGCAGCTTGAGGGCAGGAAAGGGCTATGGCTACACCTTC	CASSLRAGKGYGYTF
NA	NA	TRBV6-6	TRBJ1-6	TGTGCCAGCAGTTACTTAGGGGAATCACCCCTCCACTTT	CASSYLGESPLHF
NA	NA	TRBV4-1	TRBJ1-1	TGCGCCAGCAGCCAAGGGGCCCACAACACTGAAGCTTTCTTT	CASSQGAHNTEAFF
NA	TRBD1	TRBV30	TRBJ1-4	TGTGCCTGGAGTGTGGACAGGGAAGGTATTAAACTGTTTTTT	CAWSVDREGIKLFF
NA	NA	TRBV6-1	TRBJ2-1	TGTGCCAGCAGTGAAGGCGGCCAGATGCAGTTCTTC	CASSEGGQMQFF
NA	TRBD1	TRBV3-1/TRBV3-2	TRBJ2-3	TGTGCCAGCAGCCCCGACAGGGGTGGGGATACGCAGTATTTT	CASSPDRGGDTQYF
few	NA	TRBV5-4	TRBJ2-5	TGTGCCAGCAGCGAGGGACGGATCCAAGAGACCCAGTACTTC	CASSEGRIQETQYF
NA	TRBD1	TRBV27	TRBJ1-1	TGTGCCAGCAGTTACAGGACAGGGAACACTGAAGCTTTCTTT	CASSYRTGNTEAFF
NA	NA	TRBV3-1/TRBV3-2	TRBJ2-5	TGTGCCAGCAGCCAAGGGAAGGGCTGGTACCAAGAGACCCAGTACTTC	CASSQGKGWYQETQYF
NA	NA	TRBV6-4	TRBJ1-2	TGTGCCAGCATGAGACCGGAAAAGAATGGCTACACCTTC	CASMRPEKNGYTF
NA	TRBD1	TRBV10-3	TRBJ2-3	TGTGCCACCGAGGGGACAGGGGAATTCGGTACGCAGTATTTT	CATEGTGEFGTQYF
NA	NA	TRBV4-3	TRBJ1-6	TGCGCCAGCAGCCAAGAGGCCAGGGCCATCGGATCACCCCTCCACTTT	CASSQEARAIGSPLHF
NA	NA	TRBV24-1	TRBJ1-1	TGTGCCACCAGTGATTTCGCGGGGTGGTTGTTCTTT	CATSDFAGWLFF
NA	NA	TRBV27	TRBJ1-2	TGTGCCAGCAGTTTATCGGGGGGTTCCTCCTATGGCTACACCTTC	CASSLSGGSSYGYTF
NA	NA	TRBV29-1	TRBJ1-1	TGCAGCGTCCATGTGTCCTCCGCCATGAACACTGAAGCTTTCTTT	CSVHVSSAMNTEAFF
NA	NA	TRBV11-2	TRBJ1-1	TGTGCCAGCAGCCGGGGGTCACTGAACACTGAAGCTTTCTTT	CASSRGSLNTEAFF
NA	NA	TRBV28	TRBJ1-3	TGTGCCAGCAGTCGTCCCGGAAACACCATATATTTT	CASSRPGNTIYF
NA	NA	TRBV6-2/TRBV6-3	TRBJ2-7	TGTGCCAGCAGTTACAGCCCTAAACAGGGCTTCAGCTCCTACGAGCAGTACTTC	CASSYSPKQGFSSYEQYF
NA	NA	TRBV3-1/TRBV3-2	TRBJ1-2	TGTGCCAGCAGCCAATATAACCGGGGACGGATGGGCTATGGCTACACCTTC	CASSQYNRGRMGYGYTF
NA	NA	TRBV27	TRBJ2-7	TGTGCCAGCAGTTTCAGGCAGCAAGGGAGTGAGCAGTACTTC	CASSFRQQGSEQYF
NA	NA	TRBV6-5	TRBJ1-4	TGTGCCAGCAGTTCCCCCTCTTTTCAGGGACCTGAGGAACTGTTTTTT	CASSSPSFQGPEELFF
NA	NA	TRBV5-1	TRBJ1-5	TGCGCCAGCAGCTTGGTTCCCAATCAGCCCCAGCATTTT	CASSLVPNQPQHF
NA	TRBD1	TRBV5-8	TRBJ1-3	TGTGCCAGCAGCTTTAACGAATCACAGGGGGGCTCTGGAAACACCATATATTTT	CASSFNESQGGSGNTIYF
NA	NA	TRBV6-2/TRBV6-3	TRBJ2-5	TGTGCCAGCAGTTACGGGTTCGGGGGAAATCAAGAGACCCAGTACTTC	CASSYGFGGNQETQYF
NA	NA	TRBV5-4	TRBJ2-5	TGTGCCAGCAGCTTGTATGGGCGGCAAGAGACCCAGTACTTC	CASSLYGRQETQYF
NA	TRBD2	TRBV2	TRBJ2-7	TGTGCCAGCAGTGATTTACTGGGGCTAGCGGGAGGCCACGAGCAGTACTTC	CASSDLLGLAGGHEQYF
NA	NA	TRBV28	TRBJ2-7	TGTGCCAGCAGTTTAAGGGTTACCCTACCCTCCTACGAGCAGTACTTC	CASSLRVTLPSYEQYF
NA	TRBD1	TRBV19	TRBJ2-2	TGTGCCAGTAGACTACAGGGGCCCGGGGAGCTGTTTTTT	CASRLQGPGELFF
once	NA	TRBV14	TRBJ2-5	TGTGCCAGCAGCCAAAGGGACTTTCAAGAGACCCAGTACTTC	CASSQRDFQETQYF
NA	NA	TRBV6-5	TRBJ1-2	TGTGCCAGCAGAGTGACAGTTTCCGTTAACTATGGCTACACCTTC	CASRVTVSVNYGYTF
once	NA	TRBV28	TRBJ1-5	TGTGCCAGCAGCCCAACGCGCAGGGGATCAAATCAGCCCCAGCATTTT	CASSPTRRGSNQPQHF
once	TRBD1	TRBV6-5	TRBJ2-7	TGTGCCAGCACTGGACAGGGTTCGGGGGAGCAGTACTTC	CASTGQGSGEQYF
NA	NA	TRBV7-9	TRBJ1-6	TGTGCCAGCAGCTTCGGGGGGACACCCCTCCACTTT	CASSFGGTPLHF
NA	NA	TRBV6-5	TRBJ1-2	TGTGCCAGCAGTTATGAGGGCGGAGGGACCTATGGCTACACCTTC	CASSYEGGGTYGYTF
NA	NA	TRBV10-3	TRBJ1-1	TGTGCCATCAGTGAAGGTAACAGGGTGAACACTGAAGCTTTCTTT	CAISEGNRVNTEAFF
NA	TRBD1	TRBV7-9	TRBJ2-7	TGTGCCAGCAGCTTAACAGGGGACGAGCAGTACTTC	CASSLTGDEQYF
once	TRBD1	TRBV7-9	TRBJ2-7	TGTGCCAGCAGCTTAATTCGGGGACAGGGGTCGGGGGAGCAGTACTTC	CASSLIRGQGSGEQYF
NA	NA	TRBV27	TRBJ1-4	TGTGCCAGCAGTTGGGGTCGGAACGGGGAAAAACTGTTTTTT	CASSWGRNGEKLFF
NA	TRBD1	TRBV5-1	TRBJ2-5	TGCGCCAGCGGGCCGGGACGACGGGCGACAGGGGGCGCAGAGACCCAGTACTTC	CASGPGRRATGGAETQYF
NA	NA	TRBV7-9	TRBJ2-6	TGTGCCAGCAGCTCGGGACAACCTGGGGCCAACGTCCTGACTTTC	CASSSGQPGANVLTF
NA	NA	TRBV27	TRBJ2-6	TGTGCCAGCAGTTCAACCACAGGGTCTGGGGCCAACGTCCTGACTTTC	CASSSTTGSGANVLTF